The T cell receptor (beta chain) under discussion was sequenced for a study of T cell repertoires in ileal Crohn's disease. Study background: About half received postoperative treatment, 10 to 11 with thiopurines and 15 to 20 anti-TNF.

The V end was cut by 2 bases, the J end by 0 bases, with 6 bases between. CDR1 and CDR2 from the germline V gene are SGHRS and YFSETQ. There are 15 residues in the CDR3. Data came from immunoSEQ multiplex PCR; TCRdb stores just in-frame clones and leaves some out. Of roughly 13,000 clones in the sample, approximately 80% were seen once. Time point here: inflamed ileum from the surgical specimen. J is TRBJ2-6 and V is TRBV5-1; possibly TRBD2 for D (5 bases). The receptor was isolated from an adult with Crohn's disease. Sequenced material: ileal tissue. The CDR3 reads CASSFSGSGANVLTF. Written as DNA, the CDR3 is TGCGCCAGCAGCTTCAGCGGCTCTGGGGCCAACGTCCTGACTTTC.